The 30 T cell receptor beta chains below were found in one sample sequenced in a study of shared clonotypes between healthy human individuals. The protocol was immunoSEQ multiplex PCR, while the TCRdb copy is restricted to in-frame clones and leaves out a portion. The sample includes over a million clones, around 75% seen only once; the top ten take about 1.5%. The sequenced sample was memory CD4+ T cells sorted from blood. As for subset: CD45RA-negative fraction. These receptors all stem from a young man in good health.

The V and J genes are TRBV30 and TRBJ1-3; the D gene is possibly TRBD1 (6 bases). The V end lost 1 base, the J end lost 0 bases, and 10 bases lay between the germline ends. This CDR3 has 15 amino acids. The V gene's germline CDR1 is GTSNPN and CDR2 SVGIG (reference sequence). This CDR3 is CAWSAGVRSGNTIYF. The CDR3, as DNA: TGTGCCTGGAGTGCAGGGGTCCGCTCTGGAAACACCATATATTTT.

The CDR3 coding sequence is TGTGCCAGCTCACCCCCCGGAAAGGGCGACACTGAAGCTTTCTTT. It specifies CASSPPGKGDTEAFF. The chain is built from TRBV18 and TRBJ1-1; no firm D call. CDR1 KGHSH and CDR2 LQKENI come from the germline V gene. This CDR3 contains 15 residues. V was clipped by 3 bases and J by 3 bases, with 14 bases between them.

The V and J genes are TRBV7-3 and TRBJ2-7; D might be TRBD1 or TRBD2, each matching 5 bases. Germline CDR1 reads SGHTA; CDR2 reads FQGTGA. V dropped 8 bases and J dropped 6 bases, with 14 bases sitting between them. This CDR3 has 12 residues. CDR3 region: CASGRGPGEQYF. In DNA, the CDR3 is TGTGCCAGCGGACGGGGCCCCGGCGAGCAGTACTTC.

The V call is TRBV4-3, the J call TRBJ2-2, with D hard to call. This CDR3 spans 14 amino acids. V lost 0 bases and J lost 7, with 9 bases in between. Looked up from germline, CDR1 is LGHNA and CDR2 is YSLEER. DNA of the CDR3: TGCGCCAGCAGCCAAGATCCAGAAATCGGGGAGCTGTTTTTT. This sequence encodes CASSQDPEIGELFF.

The CDR3 spells CATTDGAKQYF. The CDR3 DNA reads as TGTGCCACTACAGACGGCGCCAAACAGTACTTC. The genes are TRBV6-6 and TRBJ2-7; no firm D call. Trimming cost V 10 bases and J 10 bases, with 17 bases left between them. This CDR3 has 11 residues. Per germline, CDR1 MNHNY and CDR2 SVGAGI (reference sequence).

Ten or more counts support this clone. The chain joins TRBV4-1 to TRBJ2-5; TRBD2 matches at 8 bases. V trimming: 6 bases; J trimming: 5 bases; junction bases outside the gene matches: 11. CDR1 is MGHRA, CDR2 YSYEKL, per germline. The CDR3 is 15 residues long. The CDR3 coding sequence is TGCGCCAGCAGTCGGGAGGGGTCGCCTGGGGAGACCCAGTACTTC. This translates into CASSREGSPGETQYF.

The CDR3 nucleotides read TGTGCCAGCAGCCCCCGGAGGGAGAACACTGAAGCTTTCTTT. Translating gives CASSPRRENTEAFF. The V gene is TRBV11-1, the J gene TRBJ1-1, with unresolved D. The V end was cut by 5 bases, the J end by 1 base, with 11 bases between. Germline CDR1 is SGHAT and CDR2 is FQDESV (reference sequence). The CDR3 loop spans 14 amino acids.

V is TRBV21-1 and J is TRBJ1-3; no DNA check was done on the table's D call, TRBD1. TRBV21-1 counts as a pseudogene. This CDR3 has 18 amino acids. The CDR3 is CASSPGFPTTGSGNTIYF. As DNA, the CDR3 is TGTGCCAGCAGCCCCGGCTTTCCTACGACAGGCTCTGGAAACACCATATATTTT.

The J gene is TRBJ2-7, the V gene TRBV7-9; tentatively, D is TRBD1 (5 bases). The CDR3 contains 13 residues. From germline, CDR1 is SEHNR and CDR2 FQNEAQ (reference sequence). Deletions cut 7 bases from V and 5 bases from J, with 15 bases between. CDR3 loop: CASILVGANEQYF. CDR3 DNA: TGTGCCAGCATACTCGTAGGGGCCAACGAGCAGTACTTC.

The J gene is TRBJ2-7, the V gene TRBV10-3, with a tentative D call TRBD2 (5 bases). Germline CDR1 is ENHRY and CDR2 is SYGVKD. The CDR3 is made up of 14 amino acids. V lost 2 bases to trimming and J lost 1 base, with 9 bases between them. CDR3 amino acids: CAISEGSGSYEQYF. The DNA of the CDR3 is TGTGCCATCAGTGAGGGCTCGGGGTCCTACGAGCAGTACTTC.

This sequence joins TRBV5-1 and TRBJ1-4, with 8 nucleotides matching TRBD1. V gave up 0 bases and J gave up 5 bases; unmatched junction bases: 9. The germline CDR1 and CDR2 sequences are SGHRS and YFSETQ. The CDR3 totals 17 residues. The CDR3 coding sequence is TGCGCCAGCAGCTTGGTTGGTAGGACAGGGCAGAATGAAAAACTGTTTTTT. This translates into CASSLVGRTGQNEKLFF.

Many counts were recorded for this clone. The chain carries TRBV7-2 and TRBJ2-6, with 9 bases lining up with TRBD1. The junction had 5 bases not matched to a gene; V was cut back by 1 base and J by 4 bases. The length of the CDR3 is 17 residues. Germline CDR1 SGHTA, CDR2 FQGNSA. The CDR3 nucleotides read TGTGCCAGCAGCTTAGGGGACAGGGCTGGCGGGGCCAACGTCCTGACTTTC. It encodes CASSLGDRAGGANVLTF.

V is TRBV21-1 and J is TRBJ1-5; the table's D call, TRBD1, has no DNA check behind it. TRBV21-1 is a pseudogene locus. The CDR3 consists of 16 residues. CDR3 residues: CASSKDATGVWQPQHF. The CDR3 DNA is TGTGCCAGCAGCAAAGACGCGACAGGGGTATGGCAGCCCCAGCATTTT.

This clone was found a few times. This chain connects TRBV30 to TRBJ1-2; 9 bases are shared with TRBD1. This CDR3 is built from 12 residues. With 3 bases clipped from V and 8 bases from J, the junction kept 4 bases outside the gene matches. Germline V gives CDR1 GTSNPN, CDR2 SVGIG (reference sequence). The CDR3 coding sequence is TGTGCCTGGAGGGGGACAGGGAAGGGCTACACCTTC. Translated: CAWRGTGKGYTF.

The chain uses TRBV30 and TRBJ1-2; a weak D match, TRBD1 (5 bases). With 5 bases removed from V and 4 bases from J, the gap between germline ends came to 8 bases. Germline V gives CDR1 GTSNPN, CDR2 SVGIG (reference sequence). The CDR3 loop spans 11 amino acids. The CDR3 is CAWDRLYGYTF. In nucleotides, the CDR3 is TGTGCCTGGGACAGACTCTATGGCTACACCTTC.

About this clone itself: A read error may produce the germline difference seen at one junction end. This sample includes further DNA sequences coding for the same CDR3. Here the CDR3 DNA reads TGTGCTAGCAGCTTAGATGGGACTAGCACAGATACGCAGTATTTT. Its translation is CASSLDGTSTDTQYF. This chain joins TRBV7-7 and TRBJ2-3, with TRBD2 as a possible D gene (6 bases). There are 15 residues in the CDR3. Germline values: CDR1 SSHAT, CDR2 FNYEAQ (reference sequence).

This chain joins TRBV7-2 and TRBJ2-5; 7 nucleotides agree with TRBD1. This CDR3 comprises 15 residues. V shed 4 bases and J 5 bases; nucleotides not matched to a gene: 10. Looked up from germline, CDR1 is SGHTA and CDR2 is FQGNSA. CDR3 DNA sequence: TGTGCCAGCAGCTCCCGGACAGGACGTAGTGAGACCCAGTACTTC. Amino acids: CASSSRTGRSETQYF.

Here the CDR3 reads CASTSEGYEQYF. The CDR3 bases are TGTGCCAGCACTAGCGAAGGCTACGAGCAGTACTTC. The V gene is TRBV13, the J gene TRBJ2-7; maybe TRBD2 (6 bases). Germline V gene data show CDR1 as PRHDT and CDR2 as FYEKMQ (reference sequence). V was pared by 7 bases and J by 3 bases, with 10 bases between. The CDR3 totals 12 residues. Combining the CDR3 with reference TRBV13 and TRBJ2-7 gives the whole variable domain AAGVIQSPRHLIKEKRETATLKCYPIPRHDTVYWYQQGPGQDPQFLISFYEKMQSDKGSIPDRFSAQQFSDYHSELNMSSLELGDSALYFCASTSEGYEQYFGPGTRLTVT.

At least ten counts were recorded for this clone. This chain connects TRBV30 to TRBJ2-7; D is ambiguous. The V gene lost 4 bases and the J gene lost 2 bases, with 12 bases spanning the gap. The CDR3 consists of 13 residues. Germline loops: CDR1 GTSNPN, CDR2 SVGIG (reference sequence). Here the CDR3 DNA reads TGTGCCTGGAAAAGGACCGGTACCTACGAGCAGTACTTC. The encoded protein is CAWKRTGTYEQYF.

Points on this clone: This clone may be a read error of a much larger clone one base away. The V and J genes are TRBV9 and TRBJ2-2, with D possibly matching TRBD1 (6 bases). CDR3 length: 14 amino acids. V lost 3 bases and J 1 base, leaving 7 bases between the germline ends. Germline CDR1 SGDLS, CDR2 YYNGEE. CDR3 protein: CASSGTVNTGELFF. The CDR3 nucleotides are TGTGCCAGCAGCGGGACAGTGAACACCGGGGAGCTGTTTTTT.

The chain uses TRBV5-4 and TRBJ2-2; D possibly corresponds to TRBD1 (5 bases). The V end lost 4 bases, the J end lost 7 bases, and 11 bases lay between the germline ends. The CDR3 runs to 13 residues. Germline V gene lookup returns CDR1 SGHNT and CDR2 YYREEE (reference sequence). The CDR3 nucleotides are TGTGCCAGCAGCCGTAGGGGCAGCGGGGAGCTGTTTTTT. Translation: CASSRRGSGELFF.

The chain employs TRBV28 and TRBJ1-2, with D possibly TRBD1 on 6 matching bases. V was cut by 8 bases and J by 7 bases, with 14 bases left in between. The germline V gene has CDR1 MDHEN and CDR2 SYDVKM. This CDR3 contains 12 residues. The CDR3 protein is CASLQGRGGYTF. The CDR3 DNA reads as TGTGCCAGCCTCCAGGGGAGAGGTGGCTACACCTTC.

Regarding this clone: Other nucleotide sequences from this sample produce the same CDR3. The chain links TRBV18 to TRBJ2-7; 8 nucleotides line up with TRBD2. The trim removed 0 bases at V and 2 bases at J, leaving 0 bases unmatched. Germline-derived CDR1 and CDR2 are KGHSH and LQKENI. The CDR3 spans 14 residues. The CDR3 bases are TGTGCCAGCTCACCACCCGGGGGGGCCTACGAGCAGTACTTC. Protein product: CASSPPGGAYEQYF.

The gene calls are TRBV29-1 and TRBJ2-2, with 11 nucleotides matching TRBD1. J was trimmed by 8 bases and V by 5 bases; bases with no gene match: 4. Germline CDR1 is SQVTM and CDR2 is ANQGSEA. CDR3 length: 13 residues. Here the CDR3 DNA reads TGCAGCGTTCGGACAGGGGGCTGGGGGGAGCTGTTTTTT. As protein: CSVRTGGWGELFF.

The V call is TRBV30, the J call TRBJ2-7; D is undetermined. CDR1 is GTSNPN, CDR2 SVGIG, per germline (reference sequence). Trimming removed 0 bases from V and 7 bases from J, with 7 bases in between. This CDR3 is 11 amino acids long. CDR3 nucleotides: TGTGCCTGGAGTGTAAACTATGAGCAGTACTTC. Amino acid sequence: CAWSVNYEQYF.

The rearrangement links TRBV6-4 to TRBJ2-1, with 7 nucleotides matching TRBD2. CDR3 length: 17 residues. Germline CDR1 is MRHNA and CDR2 is SNTAGT. J lost 4 bases, V lost 0 bases, and 9 bases had no gene match. The DNA of the CDR3 is TGTGCCAGCAGTGACTCCCCTTCCGGGGGGTTATACAATGAGCAGTTCTTC. It codes for CASSDSPSGGLYNEQFF.

This rearrangement joins TRBV30 to TRBJ2-7, with 12 nucleotides matching TRBD2. V was clipped by 7 bases and J by 9 bases; unmatched bases: 13. CDR3 length: 14 residues. CDR1 is GTSNPN and CDR2 is SVGIG in the germline V gene (reference sequence). The CDR3 DNA is TGTGCCTTGATACCAAGACTAGCGGGAGTAGGGCAGTACTTC. Residues: CALIPRLAGVGQYF.

This clone was detected only a few times. The genes are TRBV5-1 and TRBJ2-5; 14 positions agree with TRBD2. Trimming cost V 4 bases and J 3 bases; bases outside gene matches: 2. The CDR3 has 15 residues. CDR1 and CDR2 from the germline V gene are SGHRS and YFSETQ. The CDR3 region is CASSLTSGGEETQYF. CDR3 DNA sequence: TGCGCCAGCAGCCTGACTAGCGGGGGGGAAGAGACCCAGTACTTC.

The chain is built from TRBV29-1 and TRBJ1-1, with D tentatively TRBD1 (6 bases). V lost 6 bases, J lost 0 bases, and 14 bases lay in between. Germline CDR1 SQVTM, CDR2 ANQGSEA. The CDR3 extends over 14 amino acids. In DNA, the CDR3 is TGCAGCGTCGGGACACAGACGATGAACACTGAAGCTTTCTTT. It translates to CSVGTQTMNTEAFF.

The chain uses TRBV5-1 and TRBJ1-2; D gene ambiguous. CDR3 length: 15 residues. V was clipped by 1 base and J by 5 bases, with 15 bases between them. Germline V gene sequence: CDR1 SGHRS, CDR2 YFSETQ. CDR3 nucleotide sequence: TGCGCCAGCAGCTTGACCAGAACGGGAGGGTATGGCTACACCTTC. This translates into CASSLTRTGGYGYTF.